Below, 27 T cell receptor beta chains from the same sample are listed, as sequenced in a study of blood T cell repertoires in COVID-19. Produced via immunoSEQ multiplex PCR; TCRdb's table is partial and in-frame only. The table lists 100,000 to 150,000 clones, over 75% of them singletons, with under 4% in the top ten. The specimen was peripheral blood. These receptors were collected from a man aged 60 to 75 with acute or convalescent COVID-19.

This clone was seen only once. The V gene is TRBV28, the J gene TRBJ1-2, with 9 bases matching TRBD1. After removal of 4 bases from V and 7 bases from J, the junction contained 7 bases not matched to a gene. The CDR3 contains 14 residues. Per the germline V gene, CDR1 is MDHEN and CDR2 is SYDVKM. CDR3 nucleotides: TGTGCCAGCAGTTCGGGACAGGGAACCACTGGCTACACCTTC. Translating gives CASSSGQGTTGYTF.

The chain carries TRBV9 and TRBJ2-1; 14 bases map to TRBD2. V was pared by 4 bases and J by 7 bases, with 25 bases of the junction left unmatched. The CDR3 loop spans 22 amino acids. CDR1 is SGDLS, CDR2 YYNGEE, per germline. The CDR3 DNA reads as TGTGCCAGCAGCCCCTTTAGGGGAGGGGGGACTAGCGGGAGTCAGGGGTGGAATGAGCAGTTCTTC. This codes for CASSPFRGGGTSGSQGWNEQFF.

This clone was seen a single time. The chain uses TRBV7-8 and TRBJ2-7; D is possibly TRBD2 (6 bases). The length of the CDR3 is 15 residues. Per germline, CDR1 SGHVS and CDR2 FQNEAQ. The V end lost 5 bases, the J end lost 3 bases, and 17 bases lay between the germline ends. The CDR3 DNA reads TGTGCCAGCAGCCGAGGGACTTTGATCAACTACGAGCAGTACTTC. Translation gives CASSRGTLINYEQYF.

The gene calls are TRBV19 and TRBJ2-7; TRBD1 matches 8 bases. The germline gives CDR1 LNHDA, CDR2 SQIVND (reference sequence). The CDR3 runs to 15 residues. Trimming cost V 3 bases and J 2 bases; bases outside gene matches: 6. The CDR3 loop is CASSITGTGAYEQYF. The CDR3, as DNA: TGTGCCAGTAGTATTACCGGGACAGGAGCCTACGAGCAGTACTTC.

V usage is TRBV10-3 and J usage is TRBJ2-3, with a tentative D call TRBD2 (5 bases). V lost 4 bases and J 2 bases, leaving 13 bases between the germline ends. Per germline, CDR1 ENHRY and CDR2 SYGVKD. The CDR3 spans 15 residues. The DNA of the CDR3 is TGTGCCATCAGTGGAGGGCACCAGGTCACAGATACGCAGTATTTT. Amino acids: CAISGGHQVTDTQYF.

V and J are TRBV7-2 and TRBJ2-7; TRBD1 matches at 8 bases. After removal of 5 bases from V and 4 bases from J, the junction contained 13 bases not matched to a gene. The CDR3 is 16 amino acids. The germline gives CDR1 SGHTA, CDR2 FQGNSA. The CDR3 here is CASSPRDGQGGYEQYF. The DNA of the CDR3 is TGTGCCAGCAGCCCACGGGATGGACAGGGAGGTTACGAGCAGTACTTC. Based on the CDR3 plus reference TRBV7-2 and TRBJ2-7, the full variable domain is GAGVSQSPSNKVTEKGKDVELRCDPISGHTALYWYRQSLGQGLEFLIYFQGNSAPDKSGLPSDRFSAERTGGSVSTLTIQRTQQEDSAVYLCASSPRDGQGGYEQYFGPGTRLTVT.

The V call is TRBV5-1, the J call TRBJ1-1, with 7 positions matching TRBD1. The junction had 7 bases not matched to a gene; V was cut back by 4 bases and J by 1 base. The CDR3 covers 15 residues. In germline, CDR1 is SGHRS, CDR2 YFSETQ. The CDR3 DNA sequence: TGCGCCAGCAGCCTAAGACAGGGAGGGAACACTGAAGCTTTCTTT. It is translated as CASSLRQGGNTEAFF.

This chain uses TRBV4-2 with TRBJ2-7, with 10 bases matching TRBD1. With V trimmed by 0 bases and J by 2 bases, 7 bases remained unmatched. The CDR3 loop spans 17 amino acids. The germline V gene encodes CDR1 LGHNA and CDR2 YNFKEQ. The CDR3 here is CASSQDRSGTGAYEQYF. As DNA, the CDR3 is TGTGCCAGCAGCCAAGATCGGTCCGGGACAGGGGCCTACGAGCAGTACTTC.

The V gene is TRBV5-6, the J gene TRBJ2-7, with 9 positions matching TRBD1. V was pared by 4 bases and J by 4 bases, with 3 bases of the junction left unmatched. The length of the CDR3 is 13 residues. Germline assignment: CDR1 SGHDT and CDR2 YYEEEE. The DNA of the CDR3 is TGTGCCAGCAGCGCCGGACAGGGGTACGAGCAGTACTTC. This encodes CASSAGQGYEQYF.

This rearrangement joins TRBV7-9 to TRBJ2-3, with 10 bases matching TRBD1. This CDR3 is built from 17 residues. Trimming cost V 4 bases and J 6 bases; bases outside gene matches: 13. Germline V gene data show CDR1 as SEHNR and CDR2 as FQNEAQ (reference sequence). CDR3 in amino acids: CASSYSPGQGYSDTQYF. The CDR3 coding sequence is TGTGCCAGCAGCTATTCACCGGGACAGGGGTATTCTGATACGCAGTATTTT.

V usage is TRBV11-3 and J usage is TRBJ2-2; no clear D gene. The CDR3 extends over 15 amino acids. Germline V gene data show CDR1 as SGHNT and CDR2 as YENEEA. The V end was cut by 1 base, the J end by 6 bases, with 12 bases between. CDR3 nucleotide sequence: TGTGCCAGCAGCTTAGGGGCCCCAAACTCCGGGGAGCTGTTTTTT. Translated: CASSLGAPNSGELFF.

The V and J genes are TRBV12-3 or TRBV12-4 and TRBJ2-7; 8 positions match TRBD1. The CDR3 loop spans 13 amino acids. The junction had 4 bases not matched to a gene; V was cut back by 6 bases and J by 3 bases. The CDR3 region has the DNA TGTGCCAGCAGAACGGGGACAGGCTACGAGCAGTACTTC. Residues: CASRTGTGYEQYF.

The chain recombines TRBV19 with TRBJ1-1, with a tentative D call TRBD1 (6 bases). CDR3 length: 14 amino acids. Germline-derived CDR1 and CDR2 are LNHDA and SQIVND (reference sequence). V was shortened by 3 bases and J by 2 bases, with 10 bases between the two germline ends. The CDR3, as DNA: TGTGCCAGTAGTATTTCGGACAGTAACACTGAAGCTTTCTTT. It specifies CASSISDSNTEAFF.

The chain has TRBV28 and TRBJ1-5; 8 bases line up with TRBD1. The length of the CDR3 is 15 residues. Germline CDR1 MDHEN, CDR2 SYDVKM. Losses at the gene ends were 5 bases for V and 6 bases for J; bases not matched to a gene: 9. CDR3 loop: CASSDGQGWGQPQHF. Here the CDR3 DNA reads TGTGCCAGCAGTGATGGACAGGGCTGGGGTCAGCCCCAGCATTTT.

This clone came up once. This chain joins TRBV11-2 and TRBJ1-4; D is unresolved. V was trimmed by 4 bases and J by 12 bases, leaving 18 bases between them. The CDR3 has 14 residues. Germline-derived CDR1 and CDR2 are SGHAT and FQNNGV. The CDR3 nucleotides read TGTGCCAGCAGCTCTGGACCGGGAGAAAAAGAACTGTTTTTT. Translated: CASSSGPGEKELFF. Using reference TRBV11-2 and TRBJ1-4 for the parts outside the CDR3, the full variable domain is EAGVAQSPRYKIIEKRQSVAFWCNPISGHATLYWYQQILGQGPKLLIQFQNNGVVDDSQLPKDRFSAERLKGVDSTLKIQPAKLEDSAVYLCASSSGPGEKELFFGSGTQLSVL.

This clone appeared a single time. The chain is built from TRBV2 and TRBJ2-7; 10 bases fit TRBD1. V lost 0 bases and J lost 6; bases outside the gene matches: 5. Germline lookup yields CDR1 SNHLY and CDR2 FYNNEI. This CDR3 has 15 amino acids. CDR3 sequence reads: CASSEAAGQGGEQYF. The CDR3 region has the DNA TGTGCCAGCAGTGAAGCAGCTGGACAGGGGGGCGAGCAGTACTTC.

The rearrangement links TRBV5-3 to TRBJ1-5, with 9 positions matching TRBD1. TRBV5-3 is an ORF; its function is uncertain. V was pared by 4 bases and J by 3 bases, with 14 bases of the junction left unmatched. The length of the CDR3 is 18 residues. The CDR3 DNA sequence: TGTGCCAGAAGCCGACAGGGGGTAAGCAGTCGAAACAATCAGCCCCAGCATTTT. This gives the protein CARSRQGVSSRNNQPQHF.

The gene calls are TRBV27 and TRBJ2-7; D call uncertain. This CDR3 has 12 residues. Germline V gene lookup returns CDR1 MNHEY and CDR2 SMNVEV (reference sequence). V was clipped by 2 bases and J by 5 bases, with 7 bases between them. CDR3 bases: TGTGCCAGCAGTTTACCGGGTAACGAGCAGTACTTC. This translates into CASSLPGNEQYF.

V and J are TRBV28 and TRBJ1-5; D possibly corresponds to TRBD1 (6 bases). The CDR3 is 14 residues long. CDR1 and CDR2 (germline): MDHEN, SYDVKM. The V end lost 7 bases, the J end lost 4 bases, and 14 bases lay between the germline ends. The CDR3: CASTPLQGNQPQHF. The CDR3 bases are TGTGCCAGCACCCCTCTACAGGGAAATCAGCCCCAGCATTTT.

CDR3 coding DNA: TGTGCCAGCAGCCCCCCGACAGGGTACGAGACCCAGTACTTC. Translation gives CASSPPTGYETQYF. The chain couples TRBV28 to TRBJ2-5; 7 nucleotides align to TRBD1. CDR3 length: 14 residues. The junction had 9 bases not matched to a gene; V was cut back by 6 bases and J by 5 bases. The V gene's germline CDR1 is MDHEN and CDR2 SYDVKM.

Points on this clone: The junction does not match germline at one end; this may be a read error. The rearrangement uses TRBV6-5 and TRBJ2-7; a weak D match, TRBD1 (6 bases). This CDR3 has 13 residues. In germline, CDR1 is MNHEY, CDR2 SVGAGI. CDR3 sequence: CASRAGTSSEQYF. CDR3 DNA sequence: TGTGCCAGCAGAGCCGGGACATCCTCCGAGCAGTACTTC.

The rearrangement joins TRBV24-1 to TRBJ1-1; 7 positions agree with TRBD1. This CDR3 is 12 amino acids long. Germline-derived CDR1 and CDR2 are KGHDR and SFDVKD. With 2 bases clipped from V and 13 bases from J, the junction kept 6 bases outside the gene matches. This chain's CDR3 is CATSDYTGEDFF. DNA of the CDR3: TGTGCCACCAGTGATTATACAGGGGAGGATTTCTTT.

The chain has TRBV11-2 and TRBJ1-3, with D tentatively TRBD1 (6 bases). Between the trimmed V and J ends, which lost 11 bases and 3 bases, there was a span of 20 bases. The V gene's germline CDR1 is SGHAT and CDR2 FQNNGV. This CDR3 has 15 residues. In nucleotides, the CDR3 is TGTGCCTCCCAGCTTGACAGGCGTTATGGAAACACCATATATTTT. This encodes CASQLDRRYGNTIYF. The full variable domain, completed using reference TRBV11-2 and TRBJ1-3, is EAGVAQSPRYKIIEKRQSVAFWCNPISGHATLYWYQQILGQGPKLLIQFQNNGVVDDSQLPKDRFSAERLKGVDSTLKIQPAKLEDSAVYLCASQLDRRYGNTIYFGEGSWLTVV.

This chain joins TRBV28 and TRBJ1-5, with D maybe TRBD1 (6 bases). The CDR3 has 14 amino acids. V was pared by 2 bases and J by 3 bases, with 8 bases between. Germline V gene data show CDR1 as MDHEN and CDR2 as SYDVKM. In DNA, the CDR3 is TGTGCCAGCAGTTTAGGGGGCACCAATCAGCCCCAGCATTTT. It yields the protein CASSLGGTNQPQHF.

The CDR3 DNA follows: TGTGCCAGTAGCCCTACTAGTACCGGGGAGCTGTTTTTT. This sequence encodes CASSPTSTGELFF. V and J are TRBV19 and TRBJ2-2; D possibly corresponds to TRBD2 (5 bases). Germline assignment: CDR1 LNHDA and CDR2 SQIVND (reference sequence). This CDR3 is built from 13 residues. Trimming cost V 6 bases and J 5 bases, with 10 bases left between them.

The V call is TRBV27, the J call TRBJ2-1; 7 nucleotides align to TRBD1. This CDR3 has 16 residues. The ends lost 5 bases at V and 0 bases at J; junction bases unmatched: 7. The V gene's germline CDR1 is MNHEY and CDR2 SMNVEV (reference sequence). This CDR3 is CASSPLRDSSYNEQFF. The CDR3 DNA sequence: TGTGCCAGCAGTCCACTCCGGGACAGCTCCTACAATGAGCAGTTCTTC.

The chain couples TRBV11-2 to TRBJ1-6; TRBD1 matches at 9 bases. V lost 5 bases, J lost 10 bases, and 9 bases stayed unmatched. CDR1 SGHAT and CDR2 FQNNGV come from the germline V gene. The CDR3 is 15 residues long. CDR3 DNA sequence: TGTGCCAGCAGCCCGGGACAGGGACTTGGATCACCCCTCCACTTT. The encoded protein is CASSPGQGLGSPLHF.